This T cell receptor beta chain is from a study of OX40 agonist ivuxolimab in advanced cancers. Background on the study: Ivuxolimab is a fully human IgG2 antibody that activates OX40 (CD134). Patients assigned to dose escalation were diagnosed with hepatocellular carcinoma, melanoma, renal cell or head and neck cancer.

The protocol was immunoSEQ multiplex PCR, while the TCRdb copy is restricted to in-frame clones and leaves out a portion. The sample includes about 48,000 clones, 87% of them seen just once. Patients with autoimmune history or systemic immunosuppression were excluded. With baseline, cycle 4 day 1, and cycle 7 day 1 as timepoints, blood was sampled. This CDR3 region has 13 residues. Trimming left V 0 bases short and J 7 bases short, with 10 bases between. CDR1 is GTSNPN and CDR2 is SVGIG in the germline V gene (reference sequence). This clonotype originated in an adult with an advanced solid tumor such as melanoma, head and neck, liver or kidney cancer. This material consisted of CD4+ or CD8+ T cells sorted from blood, taken in a trial of the OX40 agonist ivuxolimab. V usage is TRBV30 and J usage is TRBJ1-5; D unclear. As DNA, the CDR3 is TGTGCCTGGAGTGTACAAGGGCACCAGCCCCAGCATTTT. Its translation is CAWSVQGHQPQHF.